This T cell receptor (beta chain) was sequenced for a study of metastatic and nonmetastatic thyroid tumors. In the study overall: Both malignant and benign thyroid patients supplied peripheral blood and tumor or nodule tissue samples, across which the repertoires of these patients were then compared. Overall study results and limits: Benign nodules reportedly had significantly lower TCR beta diversity than malignant thyroid tumors in blood and tumor.

TCRdb re-called clones from the PCR reads using MiXCR. The sample has about 31,000 clones; 15% to 20% are singletons. Inclusive of both ends, the CDR3 amounts to 11 amino acids. Germline loops: CDR1 SEHNR, CDR2 FQNEAQ (reference sequence). At least ten counts were recorded for this clone. Its antigen is undetermined. Lacking the conserved final phenylalanine or tryptophan, this CDR3 likely reflects a read error. No DNA is shown, since the ends of the CDR3 on it are uncertain; the CDR3 is the one TCRdb lists. Each patient came to thyroid surgery without any prior treatment (of any kind). Source material: blood. This clonotype originated in a female donor with papillary thyroid cancer or a benign thyroid nodule (not recorded which). Some clones in this sample may be carry-over from other donors' samples. The chain combines TRBV7-9 with TRBJ2-1; TRBD2, the D gene given by the table, was not confirmed from the DNA. The CDR3 loop is CASSSGTSGIL.